These 8 T cell receptor beta chains originate from one sample sequenced in a study of blood T cell repertoires in COVID-19. Sequencing was performed with immunoSEQ multiplex PCR; in TCRdb, only in-frame clones are kept and a portion is missing. The table records over 300,000 clones, roughly 83% of them present only once. Input material: peripheral blood. These receptor sequences come from a woman aged 45-65 years with acute or convalescent COVID-19.

This clone was seen more than once but under ten times. The rearrangement joins TRBV19 to TRBJ1-2, with 7 bases that match TRBD1. There are 14 residues in the CDR3. From germline, CDR1 is LNHDA and CDR2 SQIVND (reference sequence). Trimming at V came to 5 bases and at J to 8 bases, leaving 11 bases not matched to a gene. CDR3 loop: CASSPYRQGGGYTF. Written as DNA, the CDR3 is TGTGCCAGTAGTCCCTACCGACAGGGTGGAGGCTACACCTTC. The whole variable domain, remainder taken from reference TRBV19 and TRBJ1-2, is DGGITQSPKYLFRKEGQNVTLSCEQNLNHDAMYWYRQDPGQGLRLIYYSQIVNDFQKGDIAEGYSVSREKKESFPLTVTSAQKNPTAFYLCASSPYRQGGGYTFGSGTRLTVV.

The chain couples TRBV6-5 to TRBJ1-5; D gene uncertain. CDR1 and CDR2 from the germline V gene are MNHEY and SVGAGI. CDR3 length: 15 residues. V shed 6 bases and J shed 0 bases, with 12 bases lying between them. The CDR3 bases are TGTGCCAGCAGATATCAGCGGTATAGCAATCAGCCCCAGCATTTT. It yields the protein CASRYQRYSNQPQHF.

The chain combines TRBV28 with TRBJ1-1; 11 bases agree with TRBD1. The CDR3 runs to 16 residues. Trimming at V came to 5 bases and at J to 6 bases, leaving 11 bases not matched to a gene. Germline V gives CDR1 MDHEN, CDR2 SYDVKM. CDR3 nucleotides: TGTGCCAGCAGTCTCCCTCCCGGGACAGGGGGTTCTGAAGCTTTCTTT. Translation gives CASSLPPGTGGSEAFF.

V is TRBV6-2 or TRBV6-3 and J is TRBJ2-1; 10 bases are shared with TRBD2. V was clipped by 5 bases and J by 7 bases; unmatched bases: 8. Germline CDR1 MNHEY, CDR2 SVGEGT. The CDR3 covers 15 residues. As DNA, the CDR3 is TGTGCCAGCAGTAAGCTAGCGGGAGTGATGAATGAGCAGTTCTTC. It is translated as CASSKLAGVMNEQFF.

The chain carries TRBV28 and TRBJ1-4; no clear D. The CDR3 extends over 15 amino acids. The germline CDR1 and CDR2 sequences are MDHEN and SYDVKM. V lost 5 bases and J 8 bases, leaving 18 bases between the germline ends. The DNA of the CDR3 is TGTGCCAGCAGTCCTCCGGACCGACGGGGAGAAAAACTGTTTTTT. Amino acids: CASSPPDRRGEKLFF.

The chain has TRBV5-4 and TRBJ2-3, with 8 nucleotides matching TRBD2. The germline V gene has CDR1 SGHNT and CDR2 YYREEE (reference sequence). V trimming: 0 bases; J trimming: 1 base; junction bases outside the gene matches: 4. The CDR3 loop spans 16 amino acids. CDR3 amino acids: CASSLGPAGGTDTQYF. The CDR3, as DNA: TGTGCCAGCAGCTTGGGGCCAGCGGGAGGCACAGATACGCAGTATTTT.

This rearrangement joins TRBV24-1 to TRBJ2-3; the match to TRBD2 covers 14 bases. The CDR3 is made up of 18 amino acids. Germline CDR1 and CDR2: KGHDR and SFDVKD. V lost 0 bases and J lost 4; bases outside the gene matches: 5. Here the CDR3 reads CATSDLGLAGGFADTQYF. CDR3 nucleotide sequence: TGTGCCACCAGTGATTTGGGACTAGCGGGAGGATTTGCAGATACGCAGTATTTT.

CDR3 sequence reads: CASSAGQLNTEAFF. In DNA form, the CDR3 reads TGTGCCAGCAGCGCGGGACAGCTAAACACTGAAGCTTTCTTT. The chain has TRBV11-3 and TRBJ1-1; TRBD1 matches 7 bases. The J segment lost 2 bases and the V segment lost 5 bases, leaving 5 bases of the junction unmatched. Germline V lookup: CDR1 SGHNT, CDR2 YENEEA. The CDR3 consists of 14 residues.